Sequencing of this T cell receptor beta chain was carried out in a study of cytomegalovirus exposure and HLA in healthy donors. Findings and limits, study-wide: Among the most significant clusters, several appeared linked to common viral pathogens in a later analysis.

PCR was performed using 60 Vbeta and 13 Jbeta primers. TCRdb keeps only in-frame clones here, not all; method: immunoSEQ multiplex PCR. This table has over 110,000 clones, more than 75% appearing once. The length of the CDR3 is 15 residues. CDR1 and CDR2 from the germline V gene are SEHNR and FQNEAQ (reference sequence). Trimming removed 3 bases from V and 7 bases from J; junction bases left unmatched: 6. Turning to this clone: Its specificity is unknown.

The chain has TRBV7-9 and TRBJ1-4; TRBD1 matches at 9 bases. This TCR came from a middle-aged woman in good health and CMV-seropositive. Input material: PBMCs. In DNA form, the CDR3 reads TGTGCCAGCAGCTTGACAGGGGGTATGAGTGAAAAACTGTTTTTT. This gives the protein CASSLTGGMSEKLFF.